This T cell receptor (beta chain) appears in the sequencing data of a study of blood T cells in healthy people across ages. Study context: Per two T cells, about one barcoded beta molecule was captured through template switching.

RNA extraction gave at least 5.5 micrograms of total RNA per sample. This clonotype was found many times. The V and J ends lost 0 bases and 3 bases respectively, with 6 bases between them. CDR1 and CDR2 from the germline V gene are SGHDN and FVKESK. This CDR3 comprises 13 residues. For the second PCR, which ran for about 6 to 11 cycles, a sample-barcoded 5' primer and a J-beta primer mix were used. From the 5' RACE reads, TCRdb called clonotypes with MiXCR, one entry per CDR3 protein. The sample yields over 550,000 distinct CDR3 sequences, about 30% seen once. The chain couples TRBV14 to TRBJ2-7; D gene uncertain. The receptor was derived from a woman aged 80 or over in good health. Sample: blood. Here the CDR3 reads CASSQEVYYEQYF. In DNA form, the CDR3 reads TGTGCCAGCAGCCAAGAGGTGTACTACGAGCAGTACTTC.